Each of the 5 T cell receptor beta chains below was sequenced from the same sample in a study of human T cells and chemical hapten exposure. Each CDR3 protein is one row after TCRdb ran MiXCR on the RACE reads. Of approximately 97,000 distinct CDR3 sequences in the sample, roughly 27% were seen once. Time point given: patch test 3, about 24 weeks after DPC sensitization. Treatment reported: therapeutic diphenylcyclopropenone sensitization with weekly scalp DPC. This specimen consisted of whole blood, obtained in connection with sensitization to the hapten diphenylcyclopropenone (DPC). Receptors originate from a man aged 40-55 years with alopecia areata. Some clones in this sample may be carry-over from other donors' samples.

The chain uses TRBV20-1 and TRBJ2-7; 9 bases match TRBD2. CDR3 length equals 15 residues. V was pared by 3 bases and J by 2 bases, with 8 bases of the junction left unmatched. Looked up from germline, CDR1 is DFQATT and CDR2 is SNEGSKA (reference sequence). CDR3 DNA sequence: TGCAGTGCTAGCAGCCCCCAGCGGGGGGCCTACGAGCAGTACTTC. Protein sequence: CSASSPQRGAYEQYF.

In DNA form, the CDR3 reads TGTGCCAGCAGTTTCCGGGGATTCTCCTACGAGCAGTACTTC. The encoded protein is CASSFRGFSYEQYF. The J gene is TRBJ2-7, the V gene TRBV28, with a weak D call TRBD2 (5 bases). CDR3 size: 14 residues. Trimming removed 3 bases at V and 0 bases at J, with 9 bases between. Germline CDR1 MDHEN, CDR2 SYDVKM.

This clonotype was counted once. The gene calls are TRBV5-1 and TRBJ2-3, with 11 bases fitting TRBD2. CDR3 length: 15 residues. CDR1 and CDR2 from the germline V gene are SGHRS and YFSETQ. With V trimmed by 0 bases and J by 5 bases, 2 bases remained unmatched. The CDR3 sequence: CASSLEGLAGDTQYF. The CDR3, as DNA: TGCGCCAGCAGCTTGGAAGGACTAGCGGGAGATACGCAGTATTTT.

The chain is built from TRBV5-1 and TRBJ2-3; D uncertain. The CDR3 sequence is 12 residues long. The ends were cut back, 3 bases at V and 6 bases at J, with 8 bases in the middle. The germline gives CDR1 SGHRS, CDR2 YFSETQ. The CDR3 region has the DNA TGCGCCAGCAGCTCCACTGTGGATACGCAGTATTTT. It is translated as CASSSTVDTQYF.

This chain connects TRBV15 to TRBJ2-1; TRBD2 aligns across 14 bases. Germline V gene data show CDR1 as LNHNV and CDR2 as YYDKDF (reference sequence). V lost 4 bases and J lost 6; bases outside the gene matches: 2. The CDR3 extends over 15 amino acids. CDR3 amino acids: CATSTGLAGGNEQFF. Here the CDR3 DNA reads TGTGCCACCAGCACAGGACTAGCGGGAGGCAATGAGCAGTTCTTC.